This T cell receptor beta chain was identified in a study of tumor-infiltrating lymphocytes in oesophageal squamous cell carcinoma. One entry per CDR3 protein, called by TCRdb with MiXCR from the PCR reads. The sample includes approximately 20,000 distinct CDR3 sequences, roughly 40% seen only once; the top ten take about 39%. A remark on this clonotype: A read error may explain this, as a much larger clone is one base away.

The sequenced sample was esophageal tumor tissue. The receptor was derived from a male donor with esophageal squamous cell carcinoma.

The CDR3 here is CASSYDYLEINEQYF. Written as DNA, the CDR3 is TGTGCCAGCAGTTACGACTACCTCGAGATAAATGAGCAGTACTTC. This chain connects TRBV6-6 to TRBJ2-5; TRBD2 might be the D (5 bases). V lost 2 bases and J lost 11, with 21 bases in between. The CDR3 has 15 residues. CDR1 and CDR2 from the germline V gene are MNHNY and SVGAGI (reference sequence).